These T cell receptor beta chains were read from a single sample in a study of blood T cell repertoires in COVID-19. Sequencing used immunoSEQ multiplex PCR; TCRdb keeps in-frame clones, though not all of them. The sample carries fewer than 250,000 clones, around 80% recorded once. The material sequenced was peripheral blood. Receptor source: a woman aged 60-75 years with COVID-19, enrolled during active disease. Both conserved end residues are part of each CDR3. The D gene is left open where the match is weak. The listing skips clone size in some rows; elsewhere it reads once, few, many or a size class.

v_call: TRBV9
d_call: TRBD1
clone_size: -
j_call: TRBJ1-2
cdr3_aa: CASSVVPRPSGQGGATGYTF
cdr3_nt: TGTGCCAGCAGCGTAGTACCACGCCCTTCTGGACAGGGAGGTGCGACCGGCTACACCTTC

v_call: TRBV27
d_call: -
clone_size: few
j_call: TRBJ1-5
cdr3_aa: CASRSQGGNQPQHF
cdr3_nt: TGTGCCAGCAGGTCGCAGGGCGGCAATCAGCCCCAGCATTTT

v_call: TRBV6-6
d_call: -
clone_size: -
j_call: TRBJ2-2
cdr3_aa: CASSYSTSAATGELFF
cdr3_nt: TGTGCCAGCAGTTACTCGACATCGGCAGCCACCGGGGAGCTGTTTTTT

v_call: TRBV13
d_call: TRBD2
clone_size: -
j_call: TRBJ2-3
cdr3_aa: CASRPTGLLGTSRDTQYF
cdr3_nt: TGTGCCAGCAGACCAACAGGTCTCCTAGGGACTAGCAGAGATACGCAGTATTTT

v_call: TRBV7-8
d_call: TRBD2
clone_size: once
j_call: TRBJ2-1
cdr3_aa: CASSLVGTSVREQFF
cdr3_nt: TGTGCCAGCAGCTTAGTAGGGACTAGCGTGCGGGAGCAGTTCTTC

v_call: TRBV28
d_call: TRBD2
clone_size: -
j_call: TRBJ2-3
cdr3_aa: CASMPTSGGITDTQYF
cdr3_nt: TGTGCCAGCATGCCTACTAGCGGGGGGATAACAGATACGCAGTATTTT

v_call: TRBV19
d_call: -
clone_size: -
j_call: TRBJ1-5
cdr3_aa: CAGSLWRDSNQPQHF
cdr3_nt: TGTGCCGGTAGTTTGTGGCGGGATAGCAATCAGCCCCAGCATTTT

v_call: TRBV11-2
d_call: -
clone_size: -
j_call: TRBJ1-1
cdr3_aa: CASSSRSGIIEAFF
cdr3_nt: TGTGCCAGCAGCTCTAGATCGGGGATTATTGAAGCTTTCTTT

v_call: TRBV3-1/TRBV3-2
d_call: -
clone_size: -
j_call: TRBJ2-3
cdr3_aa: CASRDFFTDTQYF
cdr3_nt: TGTGCCAGTCGGGACTTTTTCACAGATACGCAGTATTTT

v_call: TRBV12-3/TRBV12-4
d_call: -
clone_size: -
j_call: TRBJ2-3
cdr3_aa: CASSYRGTDTQYF
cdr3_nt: TGTGCCAGCAGTTATCGTGGCACAGATACGCAGTATTTT

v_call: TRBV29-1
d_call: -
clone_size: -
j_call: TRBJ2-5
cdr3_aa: CSVDFEETQYF
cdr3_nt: TGCAGCGTTGATTTCGAGGAGACCCAGTACTTC

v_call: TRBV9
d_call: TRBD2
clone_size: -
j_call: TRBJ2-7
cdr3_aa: CASSPRGDSEWLEQYF
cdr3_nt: TGTGCCAGCAGCCCCCGGGGGGATAGCGAATGGCTCGAGCAGTACTTC

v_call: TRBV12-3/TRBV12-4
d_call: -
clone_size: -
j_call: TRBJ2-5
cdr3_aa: CASSTGWETQYF
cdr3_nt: TGTGCCAGCAGTACAGGGTGGGAGACCCAGTACTTC

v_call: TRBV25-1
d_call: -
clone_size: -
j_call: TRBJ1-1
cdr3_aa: CASSEWGGSNTEAFF
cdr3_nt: TGTGCCAGCAGTGAATGGGGGGGCTCGAACACTGAAGCTTTCTTT

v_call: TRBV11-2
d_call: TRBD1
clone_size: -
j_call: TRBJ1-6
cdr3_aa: CASSLTGDNSPLHF
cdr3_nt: TGTGCCAGCAGCTTGACAGGGGACAATTCACCCCTCCACTTT

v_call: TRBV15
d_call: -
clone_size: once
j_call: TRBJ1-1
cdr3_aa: CATSREGADTEAFF
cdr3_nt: TGTGCCACCAGCAGAGAAGGGGCGGACACTGAAGCTTTCTTT

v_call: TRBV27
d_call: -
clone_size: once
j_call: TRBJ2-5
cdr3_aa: CASSPPEGAQYF
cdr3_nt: TGTGCCAGCAGTCCGCCGGAAGGGGCCCAGTACTTC

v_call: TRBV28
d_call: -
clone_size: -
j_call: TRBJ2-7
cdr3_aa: CASSPRGSFSYEQYF
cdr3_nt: TGTGCCAGCAGTCCCCGGGGGAGCTTCTCCTACGAGCAGTACTTC

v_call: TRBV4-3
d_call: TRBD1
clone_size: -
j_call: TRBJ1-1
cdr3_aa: CASSQDGRGLGEAFF
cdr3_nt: TGCGCCAGCAGCCAAGATGGCAGGGGGCTGGGTGAAGCTTTCTTT

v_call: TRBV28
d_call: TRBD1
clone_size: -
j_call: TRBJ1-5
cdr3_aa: CASSTQRTGGSNQPQHF
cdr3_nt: TGTGCCAGCAGTACACAACGGACAGGGGGAAGCAATCAGCCCCAGCATTTT

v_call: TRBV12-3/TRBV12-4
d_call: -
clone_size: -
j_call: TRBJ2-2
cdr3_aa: CASSPRPTGELFF
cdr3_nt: TGTGCCAGCAGCCCTAGGCCCACCGGGGAGCTGTTTTTT

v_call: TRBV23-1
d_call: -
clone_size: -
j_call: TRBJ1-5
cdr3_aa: CASSDDQGRLSNQPQHF
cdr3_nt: TGCGCCAGCAGTGACGACCAGGGGCGCTTGAGCAATCAGCCCCAGCATTTT

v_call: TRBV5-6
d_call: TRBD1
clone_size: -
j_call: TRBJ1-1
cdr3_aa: CASSPGQGVTEAFF
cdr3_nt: TGTGCCAGCAGCCCCGGACAGGGGGTTACTGAAGCTTTCTTT

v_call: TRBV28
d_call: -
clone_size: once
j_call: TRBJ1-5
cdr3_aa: CASSERARVRPQHF
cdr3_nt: TGTGCCAGCAGCGAGAGGGCTCGGGTCCGGCCCCAGCATTTT

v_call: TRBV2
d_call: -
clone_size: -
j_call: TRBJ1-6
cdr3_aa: CASTMGGTALENSPLHF
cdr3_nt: TGTGCCAGCACCATGGGGGGTACAGCTTTAGAGAATTCACCCCTCCACTTT

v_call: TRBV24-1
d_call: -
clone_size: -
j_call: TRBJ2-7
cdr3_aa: CATSDLDNHEQYF
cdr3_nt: TGTGCCACCAGTGACCTCGACAATCACGAGCAGTACTTC

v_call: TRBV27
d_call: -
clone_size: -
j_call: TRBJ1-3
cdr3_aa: CASSLQGPVSGNTIYF
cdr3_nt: TGTGCCAGCAGTCTACAGGGCCCCGTCTCTGGAAACACCATATATTTT

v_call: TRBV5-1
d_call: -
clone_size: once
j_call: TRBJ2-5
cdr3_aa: CASSLGLRVREETQYF
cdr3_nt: TGCGCCAGCAGCTTGGGCCTCAGGGTACGGGAAGAGACCCAGTACTTC

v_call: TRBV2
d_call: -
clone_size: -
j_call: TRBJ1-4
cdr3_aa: CASSEWGRGEKLFF
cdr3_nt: TGTGCCAGCAGTGAATGGGGCAGGGGTGAAAAACTGTTTTTT

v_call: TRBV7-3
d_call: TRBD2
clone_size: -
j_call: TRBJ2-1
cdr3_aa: CASSLMETSGNNEQFF
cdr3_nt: TGTGCCAGCAGCTTAATGGAGACTAGCGGGAACAATGAGCAGTTCTTC

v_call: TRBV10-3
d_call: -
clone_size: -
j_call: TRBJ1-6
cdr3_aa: CAISENSYNSPLHF
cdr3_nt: TGTGCCATCAGTGAGAACAGCTATAATTCACCCCTCCACTTT

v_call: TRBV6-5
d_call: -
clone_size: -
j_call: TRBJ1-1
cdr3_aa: CASAGGRGTEAFF
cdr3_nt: TGTGCCAGCGCCGGAGGCAGGGGCACTGAAGCTTTCTTT

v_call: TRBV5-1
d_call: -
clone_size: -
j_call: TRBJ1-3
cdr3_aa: CASSLRGSGNTIYF
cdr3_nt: TGCGCCAGCAGCTTGCGGGGGTCGGGAAACACCATATATTTT

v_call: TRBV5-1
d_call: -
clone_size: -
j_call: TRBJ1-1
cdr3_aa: CASSLDPRGTEAFF
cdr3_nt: TGCGCCAGCAGCTTGGATCCAAGGGGAACTGAAGCTTTCTTT

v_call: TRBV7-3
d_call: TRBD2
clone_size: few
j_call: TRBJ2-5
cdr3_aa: CARREWRRSGRKQETQYF
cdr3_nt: TGTGCCAGACGAGAGTGGCGGAGAAGCGGGAGGAAACAAGAGACCCAGTACTTC

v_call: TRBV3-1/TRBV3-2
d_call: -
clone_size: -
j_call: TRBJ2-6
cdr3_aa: CASSQAVPGTGANVLTF
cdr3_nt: TGTGCCAGCAGCCAAGCCGTTCCGGGAACTGGGGCCAACGTCCTGACTTTC

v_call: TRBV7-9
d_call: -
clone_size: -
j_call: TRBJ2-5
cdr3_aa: CASSSLLETQYF
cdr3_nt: TGTGCCAGCAGCTCCCTCCTGGAGACCCAGTACTTC

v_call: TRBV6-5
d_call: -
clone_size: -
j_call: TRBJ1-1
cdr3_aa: CASSYGAEAFF
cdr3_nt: TGTGCCAGCAGTTACGGGGCCGAAGCTTTCTTT

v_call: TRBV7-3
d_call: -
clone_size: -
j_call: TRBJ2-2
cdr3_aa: CASSLGGGNTGELFF
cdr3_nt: TGTGCCAGCAGCTTAGGAGGAGGTAACACCGGGGAGCTGTTTTTT

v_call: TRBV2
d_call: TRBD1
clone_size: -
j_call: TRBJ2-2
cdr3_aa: CASSPSPGQGRGELFF
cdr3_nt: TGTGCCAGCAGTCCATCTCCGGGACAGGGGAGGGGGGAGCTGTTTTTT

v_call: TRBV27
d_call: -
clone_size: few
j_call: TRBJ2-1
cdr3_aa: CASSLGHSFNEQFF
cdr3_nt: TGTGCCAGCAGTTTAGGACACTCTTTCAATGAGCAGTTCTTC

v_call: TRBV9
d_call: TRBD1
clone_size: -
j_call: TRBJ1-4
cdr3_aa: CASSKRTGVGEKLFF
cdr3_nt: TGTGCCAGCAGCAAACGAACAGGGGTGGGCGAAAAACTGTTTTTT

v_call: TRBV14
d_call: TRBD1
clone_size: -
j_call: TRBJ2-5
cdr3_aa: CASSQGPSTGGGETQYF
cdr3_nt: TGTGCCAGCAGCCAAGGTCCCTCAACAGGGGGCGGAGAGACCCAGTACTTC

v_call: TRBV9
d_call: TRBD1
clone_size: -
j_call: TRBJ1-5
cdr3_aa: CASSFRDRVGGDQPQHF
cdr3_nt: TGTGCCAGCAGCTTCCGGGACAGGGTAGGCGGGGATCAGCCCCAGCATTTT

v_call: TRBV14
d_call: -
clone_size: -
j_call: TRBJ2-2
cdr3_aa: CASSQATGNTGELFF
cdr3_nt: TGTGCCAGCAGCCAAGCCACGGGTAACACCGGGGAGCTGTTTTTT

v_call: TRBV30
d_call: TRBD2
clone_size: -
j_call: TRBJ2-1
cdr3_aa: CAWSALLRGGSGDEQFF
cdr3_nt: TGTGCCTGGAGTGCACTCCTAAGAGGCGGGAGTGGGGATGAGCAGTTCTTC

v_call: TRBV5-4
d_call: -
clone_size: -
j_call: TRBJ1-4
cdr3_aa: CASSLEGGGEKLFF
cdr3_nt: TGTGCCAGCAGCTTGGAAGGAGGAGGGGAAAAACTGTTTTTT

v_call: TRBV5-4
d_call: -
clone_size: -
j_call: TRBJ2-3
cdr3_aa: CASSLDSPDTQYF
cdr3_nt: TGTGCCAGCAGCTTGGATAGCCCAGATACGCAGTATTTT

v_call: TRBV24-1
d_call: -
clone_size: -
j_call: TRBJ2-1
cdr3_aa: CATRPNEGYNEQFF
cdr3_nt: TGTGCCACCAGACCCAACGAGGGCTACAATGAGCAGTTCTTC

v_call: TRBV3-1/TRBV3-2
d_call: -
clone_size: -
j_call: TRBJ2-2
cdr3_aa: CASSQVAIDGELFF
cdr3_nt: TGTGCCAGCAGCCAGGTCGCTATCGACGGGGAGCTGTTTTTT

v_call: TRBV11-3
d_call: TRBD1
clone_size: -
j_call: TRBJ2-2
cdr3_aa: CASSRQTGTTGELFF
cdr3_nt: TGTGCCAGCAGCCGTCAGACAGGGACGACCGGGGAGCTGTTTTTT